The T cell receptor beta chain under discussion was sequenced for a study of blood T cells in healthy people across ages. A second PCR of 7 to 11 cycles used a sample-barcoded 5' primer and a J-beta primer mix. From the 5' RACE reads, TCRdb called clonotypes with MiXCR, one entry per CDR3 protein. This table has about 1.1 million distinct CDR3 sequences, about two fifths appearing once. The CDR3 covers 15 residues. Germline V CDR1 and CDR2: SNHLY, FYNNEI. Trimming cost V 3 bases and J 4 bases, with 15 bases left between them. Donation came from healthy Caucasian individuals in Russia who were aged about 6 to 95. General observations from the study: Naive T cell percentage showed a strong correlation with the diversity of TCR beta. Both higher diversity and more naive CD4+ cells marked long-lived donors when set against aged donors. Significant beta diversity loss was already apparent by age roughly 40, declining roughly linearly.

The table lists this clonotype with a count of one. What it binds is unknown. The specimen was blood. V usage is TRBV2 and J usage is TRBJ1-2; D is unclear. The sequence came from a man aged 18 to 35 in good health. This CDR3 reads CASSDTREVGYGYTF. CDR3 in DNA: TGTGCCAGCAGTGATACAAGGGAGGTTGGCTATGGCTACACCTTC.